The rows below give T cell receptor beta chains drawn from one sample of a study of blood T cell repertoires in COVID-19. TCRdb's table, derived via immunoSEQ multiplex PCR, lists solely in-frame clones and lacks some. Of about 220,000 clones listed, 80% to 90% are singletons. The sequenced sample was peripheral blood. Receptors were obtained from a man aged 25 to 40 with active or convalescent COVID-19. Each CDR3 is given with its conserved first and last residue. The order of the fields is D gene, V gene, clone size, J gene, CDR3 DNA, CDR3 protein. The D gene is left open where the match is weak. Size values are once, few and many counts, or a class for expanded clones, and some rows have none.

d_call: TRBD2; v_call: TRBV7-2; clone_size: -; j_call: TRBJ2-2; cdr3_nt: TGTGCCAGCAGCTTACCCGGGACTAGCCCCGGGGAGCTGTTTTTT; cdr3_aa: CASSLPGTSPGELFF
d_call: TRBD2; v_call: TRBV5-1; clone_size: -; j_call: TRBJ2-1; cdr3_nt: TGCGCCAGCAGCGCGACTAGCGGGGGGGCGGATGAGCAGTTCTTC; cdr3_aa: CASSATSGGADEQFF
d_call: -; v_call: TRBV25-1; clone_size: once; j_call: TRBJ2-1; cdr3_nt: TGTGCCAGCAGTGAGGTCGGGGGGCCCCGCAATGAGCAGTTCTTC; cdr3_aa: CASSEVGGPRNEQFF
d_call: -; v_call: TRBV28; clone_size: -; j_call: TRBJ1-2; cdr3_nt: TGTGCCAGCAGTCCCGGGTATAGTGGCTACACCTTC; cdr3_aa: CASSPGYSGYTF
d_call: -; v_call: TRBV18; clone_size: -; j_call: TRBJ1-5; cdr3_nt: TGTGCCAGCTCCCCAAATTATAGCAATCAGCCCCAGCATTTT; cdr3_aa: CASSPNYSNQPQHF
d_call: -; v_call: TRBV2; clone_size: once; j_call: TRBJ2-7; cdr3_nt: TGTGCCAGCGGGGGGACAGCAAACTACGAGCAGTACTTC; cdr3_aa: CASGGTANYEQYF
d_call: -; v_call: TRBV3-1/TRBV3-2; clone_size: -; j_call: TRBJ1-5; cdr3_nt: TGTGCCAGCAGCGGAGGCGGGAATCAGCCCCAGCATTTT; cdr3_aa: CASSGGGNQPQHF
d_call: -; v_call: TRBV6-2/TRBV6-3; clone_size: -; j_call: TRBJ2-7; cdr3_nt: TGTGCCAGCAGCCAAGATCCCGTTACAGACTACGAGCAGTACTTC; cdr3_aa: CASSQDPVTDYEQYF
d_call: -; v_call: TRBV10-1; clone_size: -; j_call: TRBJ2-2; cdr3_nt: TGCGCCCGGTTTTTGTGGGGGAGGACCGGGGAGCTGTTTTTT; cdr3_aa: CARFLWGRTGELFF
d_call: -; v_call: TRBV5-1; clone_size: -; j_call: TRBJ1-1; cdr3_nt: TGCGCCAGCAGCTTACAGGCTTCCAACACTGAAGCTTTCTTT; cdr3_aa: CASSLQASNTEAFF
d_call: -; v_call: TRBV4-2; clone_size: -; j_call: TRBJ2-5; cdr3_nt: TGTGCCAGCAGCCAAGAGGGCTCAGCAGAGACCCAGTACTTC; cdr3_aa: CASSQEGSAETQYF
d_call: -; v_call: TRBV7-2; clone_size: -; j_call: TRBJ2-2; cdr3_nt: TGTGCCAGCAGCTTAGGGTCCGGCGGGGAGCTGTTTTTT; cdr3_aa: CASSLGSGGELFF
d_call: -; v_call: TRBV5-4; clone_size: once; j_call: TRBJ1-2; cdr3_nt: TGTGCCAGCAGCTTTGTGCCAGGGTATTATAACTATGGCTACACCTTC; cdr3_aa: CASSFVPGYYNYGYTF
d_call: TRBD1; v_call: TRBV30; clone_size: -; j_call: TRBJ1-5; cdr3_nt: TGTGCCTGGAGTGGACAGGGGGCGGCTCAGCCCCAGCATTTT; cdr3_aa: CAWSGQGAAQPQHF
d_call: TRBD2; v_call: TRBV5-1; clone_size: -; j_call: TRBJ2-3; cdr3_nt: TGCGCCAGCAGCGTCGTAGCGGGGGGGCCCGCAGATACGCAGTATTTT; cdr3_aa: CASSVVAGGPADTQYF
d_call: -; v_call: TRBV4-1; clone_size: once; j_call: TRBJ1-2; cdr3_nt: TGCGCCAGCAGCCAAGGCGCCGGACAGCTTGGGAACTATGGCTACACCTTC; cdr3_aa: CASSQGAGQLGNYGYTF
d_call: TRBD1; v_call: TRBV5-1; clone_size: -; j_call: TRBJ1-1; cdr3_nt: TGCGCCAGCAGCACCCGACAGGGGTGGACTGAAGCTTTCTTT; cdr3_aa: CASSTRQGWTEAFF
d_call: -; v_call: TRBV12-3/TRBV12-4; clone_size: -; j_call: TRBJ2-5; cdr3_nt: TGTGCCAGCAAACAGGAGGGGGAGACCCAGTACTTC; cdr3_aa: CASKQEGETQYF
d_call: -; v_call: TRBV20-1; clone_size: -; j_call: TRBJ1-5; cdr3_nt: TGCAGTGCTAGTAAGGGACAATCGGGTCAGCCCCAGCATTTT; cdr3_aa: CSASKGQSGQPQHF
d_call: -; v_call: TRBV28; clone_size: -; j_call: TRBJ2-7; cdr3_nt: TGTGCCAGCAGTGCCCCAGGTTGGTACGAGCAGTACTTC; cdr3_aa: CASSAPGWYEQYF
d_call: -; v_call: TRBV4-1; clone_size: -; j_call: TRBJ1-5; cdr3_nt: TGCGCCAGCAGCCAGCGCGACAGCCCCAGTTATCAGCCCCAGCATTTT; cdr3_aa: CASSQRDSPSYQPQHF
d_call: TRBD2; v_call: TRBV27; clone_size: -; j_call: TRBJ2-1; cdr3_nt: TGTGCCAGCAGTTTCAACGGGAGGGCCTTTGAGCAGTTCTTC; cdr3_aa: CASSFNGRAFEQFF
d_call: TRBD1; v_call: TRBV30; clone_size: -; j_call: TRBJ1-6; cdr3_nt: TGTGCCTGGAATCGACAGGGTAAAAATTCACCCCTCCACTTT; cdr3_aa: CAWNRQGKNSPLHF
d_call: -; v_call: TRBV5-6; clone_size: -; j_call: TRBJ2-2; cdr3_nt: TGTGCCAGCAGCTTGGCCACGAACACCGGGGAGCTGTTTTTT; cdr3_aa: CASSLATNTGELFF
d_call: -; v_call: TRBV9; clone_size: -; j_call: TRBJ1-1; cdr3_nt: TGTGCCAGCAGCGTAGGAAGGAGGGACACTGAAGCTTTCTTT; cdr3_aa: CASSVGRRDTEAFF
d_call: -; v_call: TRBV4-3; clone_size: once; j_call: TRBJ2-5; cdr3_nt: TGCGCCAGCAGCCAAGAATACGGGGGTTCGGAGACCCAGTACTTC; cdr3_aa: CASSQEYGGSETQYF
d_call: TRBD2; v_call: TRBV10-3; clone_size: -; j_call: TRBJ2-1; cdr3_nt: TGTGCCATCAGATCCACTAGCGGGGCCCACAATGAGCAGTTCTTC; cdr3_aa: CAIRSTSGAHNEQFF
d_call: TRBD2; v_call: TRBV4-1; clone_size: -; j_call: TRBJ2-2; cdr3_nt: TGCGCCAGCAGCCAAGATCGAGGAGGGGCTAGCGGGGGGCCTGGGGACACCGGGGAGCTGTTTTTT; cdr3_aa: CASSQDRGGASGGPGDTGELFF
d_call: TRBD2; v_call: TRBV19; clone_size: few; j_call: TRBJ2-1; cdr3_nt: TGTGCCAGTAGTATTGCTAGCGGGAGGAATGAGCAGTTCTTC; cdr3_aa: CASSIASGRNEQFF
d_call: -; v_call: TRBV7-9; clone_size: -; j_call: TRBJ2-2; cdr3_nt: TGTGCCAGCAGCTTAGCGCGCGGGGTCGGGGAGCTGTTTTTT; cdr3_aa: CASSLARGVGELFF
d_call: TRBD2; v_call: TRBV6-2/TRBV6-3; clone_size: few; j_call: TRBJ2-7; cdr3_nt: TGTGCCAGCAGTGGACTAGCGGGACGAACCTACGAGCAGTACTTC; cdr3_aa: CASSGLAGRTYEQYF
d_call: TRBD2; v_call: TRBV6-1; clone_size: -; j_call: TRBJ2-1; cdr3_nt: TGTGCCAGCAGTGAAGGGACTAGCGGGGGGAGGGGGTACCATGAGCAGTTCTTC; cdr3_aa: CASSEGTSGGRGYHEQFF
d_call: -; v_call: TRBV6-5; clone_size: -; j_call: TRBJ2-7; cdr3_nt: TGTGCCAGCAGTTACTCGGAACAGGCGTACGAGCAGTACTTC; cdr3_aa: CASSYSEQAYEQYF
d_call: TRBD2; v_call: TRBV6-5; clone_size: -; j_call: TRBJ2-1; cdr3_nt: TGTGCCAGCAGGGGGAATAGCGGGAGTCACAATGAGCAGTTCTTC; cdr3_aa: CASRGNSGSHNEQFF
d_call: -; v_call: TRBV14; clone_size: -; j_call: TRBJ1-3; cdr3_nt: TGTGCCAGCAGCCGAATCCAGGGGAGAGGTGGAAACACCATATATTTT; cdr3_aa: CASSRIQGRGGNTIYF
d_call: -; v_call: TRBV4-3; clone_size: few; j_call: TRBJ2-7; cdr3_nt: TGCGCCAGCAGCCAAGGGGATGGGGAGGACTCCTACGAGCAGTACTTC; cdr3_aa: CASSQGDGEDSYEQYF
d_call: TRBD1; v_call: TRBV6-5; clone_size: -; j_call: TRBJ2-5; cdr3_nt: TGTGCCAGCAGTCCTATCCCGGGACAGAGGGAGACCCAGTACTTC; cdr3_aa: CASSPIPGQRETQYF
d_call: -; v_call: TRBV19; clone_size: -; j_call: TRBJ1-2; cdr3_nt: TGTGCCAGTAGTATGATCAGCGGTACCCTTACGTATGGCTACACCTTC; cdr3_aa: CASSMISGTLTYGYTF